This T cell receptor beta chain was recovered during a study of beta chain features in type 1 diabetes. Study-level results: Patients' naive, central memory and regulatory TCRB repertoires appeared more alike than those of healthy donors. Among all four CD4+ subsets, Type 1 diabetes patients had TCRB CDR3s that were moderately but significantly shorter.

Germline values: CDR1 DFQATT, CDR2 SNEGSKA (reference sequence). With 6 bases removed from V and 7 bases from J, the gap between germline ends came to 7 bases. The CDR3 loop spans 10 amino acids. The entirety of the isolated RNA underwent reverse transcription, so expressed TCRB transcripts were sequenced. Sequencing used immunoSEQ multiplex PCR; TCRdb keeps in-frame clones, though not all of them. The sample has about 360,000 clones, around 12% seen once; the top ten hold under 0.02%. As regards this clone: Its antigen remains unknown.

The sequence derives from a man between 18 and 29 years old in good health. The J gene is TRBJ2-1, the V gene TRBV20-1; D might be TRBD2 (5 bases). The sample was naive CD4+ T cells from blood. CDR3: CSAEVNEQFF. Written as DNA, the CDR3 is TGCAGTGCGGAGGTGAATGAGCAGTTCTTC.